The 31 T cell receptor beta chains given below trace back to one sample, sequenced in a study of T-cell memory formation after mild COVID-19 (dated by TCRdb to 2020 to 2022). The method behind the library was 5' RACE. TCRdb shows the sequencer as Illumina NovaSeq 6000. Using fastp at Q25 and MiXCR, TCRdb reprocessed the public reads and kept productive beta chains. Each CDR3 protein appears once, grouped with its most common genes and DNA. Counted in this sample were 120,000 to 150,000 distinct CDR3 sequences; about a fifth of them appeared once. The ten largest clones add up to about 2.3% of the sample. Sequencing was done on a sample of PBMCs or a T cell subset sorted from them (not recorded which). These receptor sequences come from an adult woman who had mild COVID-19 (a few samples of this study predate the infection). The sample titles of this study are shuffled in the database, so cell type and time point are left out; the donor was told from shared clones.

This clonotype has only a few counts. V usage is TRBV6-4 and J usage is TRBJ2-3; 9 bases agree with TRBD2. This CDR3 has 15 amino acids. From germline, CDR1 is MRHNA and CDR2 SNTAGT. J lost 5 bases, V lost 6 bases, and 9 bases had no gene match. In DNA, the CDR3 is TGTGCCAGCAGGAGGGCTAGCGGGGTCCAAGATACGCAGTATTTT. This sequence encodes CASRRASGVQDTQYF.

This clonotype was detected only a few times. The chain combines TRBV3-1 with TRBJ1-3; 8 bases match TRBD1. The V segment lost 1 base and the J segment 4 bases; nucleotides outside the gene matches: 6. Germline CDR1 is LGHDT and CDR2 is YNNKEL (reference sequence). This CDR3 is built from 16 residues. In DNA form, the CDR3 reads TGTGCCAGCAGCCAAGTCCAGGGGGCGATCGGAAACACCATATATTTT. Translation gives CASSQVQGAIGNTIYF. The variable domain in full, completed from reference TRBV3-1 and TRBJ1-3, reads DTAVSQTPKYLVTQMGNDKSIKCEQNLGHDTMYWYKQDSKKFLKIMFSYNNKELIINETVPNRFSPKSPDKAHLNLHINSLELGDSAVYFCASSQVQGAIGNTIYFGEGSWLTVV.

J is TRBJ1-1 and V is TRBV20-1; D is possibly TRBD1 (5 bases). The CDR3 sequence is 13 residues long. Germline CDR1 is DFQATT and CDR2 is SNEGSKA (reference sequence). Deletions cut 3 bases from V and 5 bases from J, with 13 bases between. The CDR3 loop reads CSASTWGGTEAFF. CDR3 DNA sequence: TGCAGTGCTAGTACCTGGGGGGGGACTGAAGCTTTCTTT.

The chain links TRBV5-6 to TRBJ2-7; 7 bases are a match to TRBD1. After removal of 6 bases from V and 4 bases from J, the junction contained 7 bases not matched to a gene. CDR3 length equals 13 residues. The V gene's germline CDR1 is SGHDT and CDR2 YYEEEE. The CDR3 protein is CASTHVQGYEQYF. The CDR3, as DNA: TGTGCCAGCACCCACGTACAGGGGTACGAGCAGTACTTC.

The V and J genes are TRBV5-1 and TRBJ1-1; D gene unclear. This CDR3 has 15 amino acids. The germline V and J ends were trimmed by 5 bases and 4 bases, with 18 bases remaining between them. Germline lookup yields CDR1 SGHRS and CDR2 YFSETQ. The CDR3 reads CASSPLTGLGTEAFF. CDR3 in DNA: TGCGCCAGCAGTCCTCTGACCGGCCTCGGCACTGAAGCTTTCTTT. Filled out from reference TRBV5-1 and TRBJ1-1, the complete variable domain reads KAGVTQTPRYLIKTRGQQVTLSCSPISGHRSVSWYQQTPGQGLQFLFEYFSETQRNKGNFPGRFSGRQFSNSRSEMNVSTLELGDSALYLCASSPLTGLGTEAFFGQGTRLTVV.

This sequence joins TRBV3-1 and TRBJ1-1, with 10 bases identical to TRBD1. CDR3 length: 16 residues. Germline-derived CDR1 and CDR2 are LGHDT and YNNKEL (reference sequence). V shed 4 bases, J shed 2 bases, and the junction held 7 bases outside the gene matches. CDR3 nucleotide sequence: TGTGCCAGCAGCCGACGACAGGGGGCGGTTAACACTGAAGCTTTCTTT. Translation: CASSRRQGAVNTEAFF.

This clonotype was seen a handful of times. Sequence at one end of the junction differs from germline and may be a read error. The rearrangement links TRBV7-9 to TRBJ2-7; D may correspond to TRBD1 or TRBD2 (6 bases each). The germline gives CDR1 SEHNR, CDR2 FQNEAQ (reference sequence). This CDR3 region has 13 residues. CDR3: CASSSGVWDLSRF. Written as DNA, the CDR3 is TGTGCCAGCAGCTCAGGGGTTTGGGACTTGAGTCGCTTC.

The chain recombines TRBV20-1 with TRBJ2-7; the D is unclear. Germline V lookup: CDR1 DFQATT, CDR2 SNEGSKA (reference sequence). V was pared by 0 bases and J by 5 bases, with 20 bases between. The CDR3 has 16 amino acids. This CDR3 reads CSARDWRSQSINEQYF. The CDR3 nucleotides read TGCAGTGCTAGAGATTGGCGGTCCCAAAGCATTAACGAGCAGTACTTC.

This chain connects TRBV6-6 to TRBJ1-2; D gene unclear. This CDR3 is 12 amino acids long. V was cut by 0 bases and J by 8 bases, with 7 bases left in between. From germline, CDR1 is MNHNY and CDR2 SVGAGI (reference sequence). The CDR3 region is CASSYSEGGYTF. Written as DNA, the CDR3 is TGTGCCAGCAGTTACTCGGAGGGCGGCTACACCTTC.

The chain links TRBV5-4 to TRBJ1-4; D possibly corresponds to TRBD1 (6 bases). This CDR3 comprises 14 residues. Germline values: CDR1 SGHNT, CDR2 YYREEE (reference sequence). V was clipped by 2 bases and J by 7 bases, with 12 bases between them. The CDR3 spells CASSFQGRSEKLFF. Here the CDR3 DNA reads TGTGCCAGCAGCTTCCAGGGGCGTAGTGAAAAACTGTTTTTT.

The chain couples TRBV5-1 to TRBJ2-1, with 9 bases that match TRBD1. With V trimmed by 2 bases and J by 9 bases, 15 bases remained unmatched. Germline V gene sequence: CDR1 SGHRS, CDR2 YFSETQ. The CDR3 is 17 amino acids. The chain's CDR3 is CASSFTPPGQGWGEQFF. Written as DNA, the CDR3 is TGCGCCAGCAGCTTCACGCCGCCGGGACAGGGTTGGGGTGAGCAGTTCTTC.

This clonotype was counted at least ten times. The J gene is TRBJ2-1, the V gene TRBV7-3; 9 nucleotides line up with TRBD2. Trimming at V came to 4 bases and at J to 5 bases, leaving 3 bases not matched to a gene. The CDR3 is made up of 14 amino acids. Germline V gene lookup returns CDR1 SGHTA and CDR2 FQGTGA. For the CDR3, the DNA is TGTGCCAGCAGCTACGGGACTAGCAACAATGAGCAGTTCTTC. This sequence encodes CASSYGTSNNEQFF.

This clonotype turned up a few times. This sequence joins TRBV18 and TRBJ2-1, with D hard to call. The CDR3 is made up of 17 amino acids. V gave up 3 bases and J gave up 2 bases, with 17 bases separating them. Per germline, CDR1 KGHSH and CDR2 LQKENI. DNA for the CDR3: TGTGCCAGCTCACCGATGGTCCTCCGCGTTACCTACAATGAGCAGTTCTTC. Protein: CASSPMVLRVTYNEQFF.

The chain combines TRBV18 with TRBJ1-2, with D possibly being TRBD1 (6 bases). The germline gives CDR1 KGHSH, CDR2 LQKENI. The CDR3 is 13 residues long. V was clipped by 3 bases and J by 3 bases, with 8 bases between them. The CDR3 protein is CASSPEGDYGYTF. CDR3 nucleotide sequence: TGTGCCAGCTCACCTGAGGGGGACTATGGCTACACCTTC.

The V call is TRBV20-1, the J call TRBJ1-2; a weak D match, TRBD1 (5 bases). CDR1 is DFQATT, CDR2 SNEGSKA, per germline (reference sequence). V gave up 0 bases and J gave up 8 bases, with 10 bases separating them. The CDR3 contains 12 residues. CDR3: CSARESSGGYTF. The CDR3 nucleotides are TGCAGTGCTAGAGAGAGTTCAGGGGGCTACACCTTC.

This clonotype was seen more than once but under ten times. DNA for the CDR3: TGCGCCAGCAGCTTGTACTCTAACAAAAACATTCAGTACTTC. It specifies CASSLYSNKNIQYF. The chain employs TRBV5-1 and TRBJ2-4; D gene ambiguous. V dropped 1 base and J dropped 3 bases, with 8 bases sitting between them. This CDR3 has 14 amino acids. CDR1 is SGHRS and CDR2 is YFSETQ in the germline V gene.

This clonotype appeared a single time. The genes are TRBV5-1 and TRBJ1-2; D might be TRBD1 (5 bases). The CDR3 length is 16 residues. V lost 0 bases and J 1 base, leaving 13 bases between the germline ends. From germline, CDR1 is SGHRS and CDR2 YFSETQ. DNA for the CDR3: TGCGCCAGCAGCTTGGGCCAGGGTGGGGGTAACTATGGCTACACCTTC. This gives the protein CASSLGQGGGNYGYTF.

This clonotype was recorded a few times. The chain joins TRBV12-3 or TRBV12-4 to TRBJ2-7; no clear D gene. V was pared by 5 bases and J by 3 bases, with 17 bases between. The CDR3 covers 15 residues. The CDR3 coding sequence is TGTGCCAGCAGTCGTGACGTCCTCGAGAACTACGAGCAGTACTTC. Encoded protein: CASSRDVLENYEQYF.

This clonotype was seen a handful of times. This chain uses TRBV20-1 with TRBJ2-3; the match to TRBD1 covers 9 bases. CDR3 size: 15 residues. J gave up 3 bases and V 3 bases, and 7 bases lay outside the gene matches. From germline, CDR1 is DFQATT and CDR2 SNEGSKA (reference sequence). CDR3 in DNA: TGCAGTGCTAGCTCTCTGGGACAGGGAACAGATACGCAGTATTTT. Amino acid sequence: CSASSLGQGTDTQYF.

This clonotype was found a few times. V and J are TRBV20-1 and TRBJ2-3; TRBD1 matches 8 bases. There are 16 residues in the CDR3. CDR1 and CDR2 (germline): DFQATT, SNEGSKA (reference sequence). The V and J ends lost 5 bases and 4 bases, in that order; junction bases with no gene match: 14. CDR3 protein: CSASRAQGAGSDTQYF. For the CDR3, the DNA is TGCAGTGCTTCACGCGCCCAGGGGGCTGGTTCAGATACGCAGTATTTT.

The chain links TRBV6-5 to TRBJ1-2; D not certain. Looked up from germline, CDR1 is MNHEY and CDR2 is SVGAGI. The CDR3 consists of 14 residues. Trimming pared 5 bases from V and 2 bases from J, leaving 12 bases between. The CDR3 nucleotides are TGTGCCAGCAGTAATCGGGCGGCCAACTATGGCTACACCTTC. Translation: CASSNRAANYGYTF.

A few counts support this clonotype. The gene calls are TRBV20-1 and TRBJ2-1, with unresolved D. Trimming took off 6 bases at V and 2 bases at J, with 11 bases between the two ends. The CDR3 is 13 amino acids. In germline, CDR1 is DFQATT, CDR2 SNEGSKA (reference sequence). CDR3 in DNA: TGCAGTGCAAAGGTGGCGACCTACAATGAGCAGTTCTTC. Its translation is CSAKVATYNEQFF.

The chain joins TRBV7-9 to TRBJ1-1, with D uncertain. Trimming pared 5 bases from V and 10 bases from J, leaving 17 bases between. CDR1 and CDR2 from the germline V gene are SEHNR and FQNEAQ (reference sequence). The CDR3 covers 13 residues. CDR3 protein: CASSIPLSTGAFF. In nucleotides, the CDR3 is TGTGCCAGCAGCATACCGTTGAGCACGGGAGCTTTCTTT.

CDR3 DNA: TGTGCCAGCAGCTCGCGGGGGGCGGGCACAGATACGCAGTATTTT. The encoded protein is CASSSRGAGTDTQYF. The chain carries TRBV7-2 and TRBJ2-3, with 8 nucleotides matching TRBD2. The CDR3 spans 15 residues. From germline, CDR1 is SGHTA and CDR2 FQGNSA. V lost 4 bases, J lost 1 base, and 4 bases stayed unmatched.

This clonotype was picked up many times. This chain uses TRBV5-1 with TRBJ2-3; the D gene is possibly TRBD1 (5 bases). In germline, CDR1 is SGHRS, CDR2 YFSETQ. This CDR3 has 14 residues. Trimming left V 4 bases short and J 5 bases short, with 14 bases between. The CDR3 loop reads CASSQGPVRDTQYF. The CDR3 DNA reads as TGCGCCAGCAGCCAGGGCCCGGTGAGAGATACGCAGTATTTT.

This clonotype came up a few times. The chain uses TRBV11-2 and TRBJ1-2, with TRBD1 identical over 8 bases. This CDR3 has 14 residues. The germline gives CDR1 SGHAT, CDR2 FQNNGV. V was clipped by 7 bases and J by 5 bases; unmatched bases: 9. The CDR3 protein is CASTHRDRMYGYTF. CDR3 nucleotide sequence: TGTGCCAGCACCCACCGGGACAGGATGTATGGCTACACCTTC.

A few counts support this clonotype. The V gene is TRBV6-1, the J gene TRBJ1-3; TRBD1 is a possible D gene (5 bases). Germline CDR1 is MNHNS and CDR2 is SASEGT. The CDR3 sequence is 14 residues long. V shed 5 bases and J shed 4 bases, with 12 bases lying between them. CDR3 DNA sequence: TGTGCCAGCAGTCCCCAATCAGGGGGAAACACCATATATTTT. Encoded protein: CASSPQSGGNTIYF.

V and J are TRBV11-2 and TRBJ1-3, with D hard to call. The V and J ends lost 2 bases and 0 bases respectively, with 5 bases between them. The CDR3 has 14 amino acids. The germline V gene encodes CDR1 SGHAT and CDR2 FQNNGV. CDR3 in DNA: TGTGCCAGCAGCTTAAGCCACTCTGGAAACACCATATATTTT. This sequence encodes CASSLSHSGNTIYF.

The chain couples TRBV20-1 to TRBJ2-3; D ambiguous. The CDR3 is made up of 14 amino acids. Trimming removed 0 bases at V and 11 bases at J, with 18 bases between. Germline V gene sequence: CDR1 DFQATT, CDR2 SNEGSKA (reference sequence). The CDR3 nucleotides are TGCAGTGCTAGAGATCCGGCTTCCGGAAGGAAGCAGTATTTT. Amino acid sequence: CSARDPASGRKQYF.

This clonotype was seen more than once but under ten times. The chain employs TRBV5-1 and TRBJ1-4, with TRBD1 matching 8 bases. The germline V gene has CDR1 SGHRS and CDR2 YFSETQ. CDR3 length: 14 amino acids. V dropped 4 bases and J dropped 8; count of bases not matched to a gene: 7. The CDR3 sequence: CASSPMDREEKLFF. The CDR3, as DNA: TGCGCCAGCAGCCCCATGGACAGGGAGGAAAAACTGTTTTTT.

The chain's CDR3 is CASSWRGVETQYF. Here the CDR3 DNA reads TGCGCCAGCAGCTGGCGGGGGGTTGAGACCCAGTACTTC. V and J are TRBV5-1 and TRBJ2-5, with TRBD2 matching over 8 bases. The V segment lost 3 bases and the J segment 5 bases; nucleotides outside the gene matches: 3. Germline CDR1 and CDR2: SGHRS and YFSETQ. The CDR3 loop spans 13 amino acids.